This passage covers 14 T cell receptor beta chains from one sample sequenced in a study of OX40 agonist ivuxolimab in advanced cancers. Library preparation used the immunoSEQ multiplex PCR assay. In TCRdb, the immuneACCESS table is reduced to in-frame sequences with V and J assigned. These tables do not hold every clone; where another copy was compared, an unresolved V gene accounts for under half, and the others remain unexplained. This sample holds approximately 70,000 clones; 75% to 85% were observed only once. The ten most abundant clones make up about 0.42% of the sample. The sequencing used CD4+ or CD8+ T cells sorted from blood, collected in a trial of the OX40 agonist ivuxolimab. These receptors all come from an adult with an advanced solid tumor such as melanoma, head and neck, liver or kidney cancer.

Only a few counts were recorded for this clone. This rearrangement joins TRBV5-1 to TRBJ1-6; TRBD1 aligns across 7 bases. Losses at the gene ends were 3 bases for V and 7 bases for J; bases not matched to a gene: 4. CDR3 length: 14 amino acids. Germline CDR1 and CDR2: SGHRS and YFSETQ. The CDR3 protein is CASSSGTANSPLHF. The DNA for the CDR3 is TGCGCCAGCAGCTCCGGGACAGCGAATTCACCCCTCCACTTT.

The genes are TRBV2 and TRBJ1-4, with 7 bases aligning to TRBD1. The CDR3 is 14 amino acids. Germline loops: CDR1 SNHLY, CDR2 FYNNEI. J was trimmed by 4 bases and V by 6 bases; bases with no gene match: 5. The CDR3 loop is CASSMTGYNEKLFF. The DNA for the CDR3 is TGTGCCAGCAGCATGACAGGGTATAATGAAAAACTGTTTTTT.

The chain uses TRBV9 and TRBJ1-3, with D perhaps TRBD1 (5 bases). The V and J ends lost 0 bases and 4 bases respectively, with 11 bases between them. Germline V gene sequence: CDR1 SGDLS, CDR2 YYNGEE. This CDR3 has 15 residues. The CDR3 DNA reads as TGTGCCAGCAGCGTAGCGATAGGGGCAGGAAACACCATATATTTT. Translating gives CASSVAIGAGNTIYF.

This chain links TRBV27 with TRBJ2-1; 12 bases match TRBD2. V lost 2 bases, J lost 9 bases, and 5 bases stayed unmatched. Per the germline V gene, CDR1 is MNHEY and CDR2 is SMNVEV (reference sequence). The CDR3 is 15 amino acids. The CDR3 spells CASSLELAGGFEQFF. The CDR3 coding sequence is TGTGCCAGCAGTTTAGAACTAGCGGGGGGTTTTGAGCAGTTCTTC.

The rearrangement joins TRBV5-1 to TRBJ2-6; D is ambiguous. From germline, CDR1 is SGHRS and CDR2 YFSETQ. The CDR3 loop spans 15 amino acids. The V gene lost 6 bases and the J gene lost 3 bases, with 13 bases spanning the gap. In DNA form, the CDR3 reads TGCGCCAGCAACCGCGTGGGCGATGGGGCCAACGTCCTGACTTTC. This sequence encodes CASNRVGDGANVLTF.

The V and J genes are TRBV9 and TRBJ2-2; TRBD1 aligns across 9 bases. The trim removed 4 bases at V and 4 bases at J, leaving 8 bases unmatched. The germline gives CDR1 SGDLS, CDR2 YYNGEE. This CDR3 has 16 amino acids. CDR3 amino acids: CASSKRQGGITGELFF. CDR3 bases: TGTGCCAGCAGCAAGCGACAGGGGGGGATCACCGGGGAGCTGTTTTTT.

The rearrangement joins TRBV5-4 to TRBJ2-6, with TRBD1 matching 8 bases. This CDR3 contains 17 residues. Unmatched junction bases numbered 7, after V lost 4 bases and J lost 1 base. From germline, CDR1 is SGHNT and CDR2 YYREEE (reference sequence). Written as DNA, the CDR3 is TGTGCCAGCAGCAAACAGACAGGGGAGTCTGGGGCCAACGTCCTGACTTTC. It yields the protein CASSKQTGESGANVLTF.

This clone was found a few times. The chain carries TRBV30 and TRBJ1-5; TRBD1 matches at 7 bases. The CDR3 contains 13 residues. The germline V gene has CDR1 GTSNPN and CDR2 SVGIG (reference sequence). V lost 2 bases, J lost 6 bases, and 4 bases stayed unmatched. This chain's CDR3 is CAWSKRGLQPQHF. DNA for the CDR3: TGTGCCTGGAGTAAAAGGGGGCTTCAGCCCCAGCATTTT.

Only one count was recorded for this clone. The chain carries TRBV5-1 and TRBJ1-3, with no clear D. The V gene lost 0 bases and the J gene lost 0 bases, with 10 bases spanning the gap. The CDR3 has 16 residues. Per germline, CDR1 SGHRS and CDR2 YFSETQ. The DNA of the CDR3 is TGCGCCAGCAGCTTGGATACGGCTAGCTCTGGAAACACCATATATTTT. Amino acids: CASSLDTASSGNTIYF.

This chain joins TRBV4-1 and TRBJ2-1; D possibly corresponds to TRBD2 (6 bases). The V end lost 1 base, the J end lost 11 bases, and 18 bases lay between the germline ends. The CDR3 contains 15 residues. Germline V gives CDR1 MGHRA, CDR2 YSYEKL. CDR3 region: CASSQGTLGGAQQFF. CDR3 DNA: TGCGCCAGCAGCCAAGGAACCCTGGGCGGGGCTCAGCAGTTCTTC.

This clone was seen a handful of times. The CDR3 here is CASGLLQGAAIPYGYTF. DNA for the CDR3: TGTGCTAGTGGTTTGTTACAGGGGGCCGCTATTCCCTATGGCTACACCTTC. This sequence joins TRBV12-5 and TRBJ1-2; TRBD1 agrees at 9 bases. Trimming removed 2 bases from V and 4 bases from J; junction bases left unmatched: 11. Germline CDR1 LGHNT, CDR2 FRNRAP. The CDR3 is made up of 17 amino acids.

This chain joins TRBV7-8 and TRBJ2-5; 7 bases are a match to TRBD1. The CDR3 is made up of 16 amino acids. V was clipped by 5 bases and J by 4 bases; unmatched bases: 13. From germline, CDR1 is SGHVS and CDR2 FQNEAQ. The DNA for the CDR3 is TGTGCCAGCAGCGATAGGGGGTGGGACAGAAGAGAGACCCAGTACTTC. It codes for CASSDRGWDRRETQYF.

This clone was observed a handful of times. The chain is built from TRBV5-5 and TRBJ1-2; TRBD1 might be the D (6 bases). CDR1 and CDR2 (germline): SGHKS, YYEKEE (reference sequence). This CDR3 comprises 15 residues. Trimming pared 3 bases from V and 5 bases from J, leaving 17 bases between. In DNA, the CDR3 is TGTGCCAGCAGCTCGACAGGCAACGGGGGTTATGGCTACACCTTC. This encodes CASSSTGNGGYGYTF.

This rearrangement joins TRBV19 to TRBJ2-4; D is unclear. Germline CDR1 reads LNHDA; CDR2 reads SQIVND (reference sequence). This CDR3 spans 15 amino acids. The V end was cut by 4 bases, the J end by 5 bases, with 15 bases between. In nucleotides, the CDR3 is TGTGCCAGTAGTAAGATGTTTTGGGATCAAAACATTCAGTACTTC. Translating gives CASSKMFWDQNIQYF.